A selection of T cell receptor beta chains follows, all from one sample in a study of blood T cell repertoires in COVID-19. The assay was immunoSEQ multiplex PCR, and TCRdb's table has in-frame clones only and misses some. In the table there are roughly 140,000 clones, around four fifths of which are singletons. The sequenced material came from peripheral blood. The receptors here all came from a middle-aged woman with active or convalescent COVID-19. Each CDR3 is given with its conserved first and last residue. A D gene is named only where the DNA matches it firmly. Size tells how often a clone was seen (once, few, many) or the class of an expanded clone, and some rows leave it out.

size | J | V | D | CDR3 | DNA
NA | TRBJ2-2 | TRBV12-3/TRBV12-4 | NA | CASSTGNTGELFF | TGTGCCAGCAGTACAGGGAACACCGGGGAGCTGTTTTTT
NA | TRBJ1-6 | TRBV6-5 | NA | CASSYGGSYNSPLHF | TGTGCCAGCAGTTACGGGGGCAGCTATAATTCACCCCTCCACTTT
once | TRBJ2-7 | TRBV7-9 | NA | CASSLRQGSSYEQYF | TGTGCCAGCAGCTTACGGCAGGGTAGCTCCTACGAGCAGTACTTC
NA | TRBJ1-5 | TRBV19 | TRBD1 | CASSIRGQGGSGNQPQHF | TGTGCCAGTAGTATTAGGGGACAGGGGGGGTCGGGCAATCAGCCCCAGCATTTT
few | TRBJ1-5 | TRBV5-8 | TRBD1 | CASSLGQGWNQPQHF | TGTGCCAGCAGCCTGGGACAGGGTTGGAATCAGCCCCAGCATTTT
once | TRBJ2-7 | TRBV7-2 | TRBD1 | CASQTGAGYYEQYF | TGTGCCAGCCAGACAGGGGCCGGGTATTACGAGCAGTACTTC
NA | TRBJ1-2 | TRBV29-1 | NA | CSVLLFHRDNNYYGYTF | TGCAGCGTTCTTCTATTTCACCGGGACAACAACTACTATGGCTACACCTTC
NA | TRBJ2-7 | TRBV28 | TRBD1 | CASNPGQGGYEQYF | TGTGCCAGCAATCCGGGACAGGGGGGGTACGAGCAGTACTTC
NA | TRBJ1-2 | TRBV4-3 | NA | CASSQDPLSGYTF | TGCGCCAGCAGCCAAGACCCTTTGAGTGGCTACACCTTC
NA | TRBJ2-1 | TRBV27 | TRBD2 | CASSVAGVIYNEQFF | TGTGCCAGCAGTGTAGCGGGGGTAATATATAATGAGCAGTTCTTC
NA | TRBJ2-3 | TRBV28 | NA | CASSRDKFTDTQYF | TGTGCCAGCAGTCGGGACAAATTCACAGATACGCAGTATTTT
few | TRBJ1-1 | TRBV27 | NA | CASSPHASGRNTEAFF | TGTGCCAGCAGTCCACATGCTTCAGGCAGGAACACTGAAGCTTTCTTT
NA | TRBJ1-2 | TRBV7-2 | TRBD1 | CASSPYLEIGQGNYGYTF | TGTGCCAGCAGCCCTTACCTAGAGATTGGACAGGGCAACTATGGCTACACCTTC
NA | TRBJ1-1 | TRBV30 | NA | CAWSLTEAFF | TGTGCCTGGTCTCTCACTGAAGCTTTCTTT
few | TRBJ1-2 | TRBV7-2 | NA | CASSSAGRGNYGYTF | TGTGCCAGCAGCTCGGCGGGACGGGGGAACTATGGCTACACCTTC
NA | TRBJ1-3 | TRBV6-1 | TRBD1 | CASSERTGGGNTIYF | TGTGCCAGCAGTGAACGGACAGGGGGCGGAAACACCATATATTTT
few | TRBJ1-4 | TRBV5-1 | NA | CASSLAGRINEKLFF | TGCGCCAGCAGCTTGGCGGGTCGGATTAATGAAAAACTGTTTTTT
NA | TRBJ1-1 | TRBV5-1 | NA | CASSLFSQNTEAFF | TGCGCCAGCAGCCTTTTTTCACAGAACACTGAAGCTTTCTTT
NA | TRBJ1-5 | TRBV30 | TRBD1 | CAWSLDRDQPQHF | TGTGCCTGGAGTCTCGACAGGGATCAGCCCCAGCATTTT
NA | TRBJ1-3 | TRBV9 | TRBD1 | CASSVEGMDRRTSTTSGNTIYF | TGTGCCAGCAGCGTAGAGGGAATGGACAGGAGAACCTCTACTACCTCTGGAAACACCATATATTTT
NA | TRBJ1-6 | TRBV28 | NA | CASSFPHKGAPLHF | TGTGCCAGCAGTTTCCCCCACAAGGGAGCACCCCTCCACTTT
NA | TRBJ1-4 | TRBV4-1 | TRBD1 | CASSQRGTGANEKLFF | TGCGCCAGCAGCCAAAGGGGGACAGGGGCTAATGAAAAACTGTTTTTT
NA | TRBJ2-1 | TRBV14 | TRBD2 | CASSQHAGLAHYNEQFF | TGTGCCAGCAGCCAGCACGCGGGACTAGCCCATTACAATGAGCAGTTCTTC
once | TRBJ2-7 | TRBV6-1 | NA | CASSDTGSSYEQYF | TGTGCCAGCAGTGACACGGGGAGCTCCTACGAGCAGTACTTC
NA | TRBJ2-7 | TRBV18 | TRBD2 | CASSPIGAGGSYEQYF | TGTGCCAGCTCACCAATCGGGGCGGGGGGTTCCTACGAGCAGTACTTC
NA | TRBJ1-2 | TRBV3-1/TRBV3-2 | NA | CASSRRGSYGYTF | TGTGCCAGCAGTCGCAGGGGTAGCTATGGCTACACCTTC
NA | TRBJ1-2 | TRBV7-9 | NA | CASTMDSYGYTF | TGTGCCAGCACCATGGACAGCTATGGCTACACCTTC
NA | TRBJ1-1 | TRBV29-1 | TRBD1 | CSVQGQGVPNTEAFF | TGCAGCGTCCAGGGCCAGGGGGTTCCGAACACTGAAGCTTTCTTT
NA | TRBJ2-1 | TRBV2 | NA | CASRDPTGPAQDSNEQFF | TGTGCCAGCAGGGACCCTACAGGGCCGGCCCAAGATAGCAATGAGCAGTTCTTC
once | TRBJ2-3 | TRBV24-1 | TRBD2 | CATSDSRMAGAGPHATQYF | TGTGCCACCAGTGATTCCCGGATGGCGGGAGCGGGCCCACATGCTACGCAGTATTTT
NA | TRBJ1-1 | TRBV30 | NA | CAWISRVTEAFF | TGTGCCTGGATATCACGGGTCACTGAAGCTTTCTTT